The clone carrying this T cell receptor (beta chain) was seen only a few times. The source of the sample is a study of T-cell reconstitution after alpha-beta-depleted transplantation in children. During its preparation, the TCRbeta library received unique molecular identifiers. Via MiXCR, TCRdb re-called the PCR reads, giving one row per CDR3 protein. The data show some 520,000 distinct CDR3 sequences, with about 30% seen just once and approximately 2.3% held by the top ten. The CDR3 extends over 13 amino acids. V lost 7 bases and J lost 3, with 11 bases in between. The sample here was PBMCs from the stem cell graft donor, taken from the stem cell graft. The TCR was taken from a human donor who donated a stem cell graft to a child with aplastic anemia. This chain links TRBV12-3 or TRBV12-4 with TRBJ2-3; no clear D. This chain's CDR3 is CASTSRPTDTQYF. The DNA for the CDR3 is TGTGCCAGCACTTCGCGACCGACAGATACGCAGTATTTT.